Each of the 8 T cell receptor beta chains below was sequenced from the same sample in a study of identical twins. Each CDR3 protein gets one entry after TCRdb re-called the 5' RACE reads with MiXCR. The data contain 350,000 or so distinct CDR3 sequences, roughly 10% of them singletons. The sequencing input was naive T cells sorted from blood. These receptors originate from a woman aged 45-65 years in good health.

Here the CDR3 reads CASSLDTGFGETQYF. The DNA for the CDR3 is TGTGCCAGCAGCTTAGACACAGGGTTCGGGGAGACCCAGTACTTC. The genes are TRBV7-9 and TRBJ2-5, with TRBD1 as a possible D gene (6 bases). The CDR3 has 15 residues. Germline V CDR1 and CDR2: SEHNR, FQNEAQ (reference sequence). V shed 1 base and J shed 5 bases, with 14 bases lying between them.

This chain links TRBV12-3 or TRBV12-4 with TRBJ1-2; the D gene is possibly TRBD1 (6 bases). There are 14 residues in the CDR3. Trimming cost V 6 bases and J 4 bases, with 15 bases left between them. The DNA for the CDR3 is TGTGCCAGCAGCTCTTTGGACAGCCGCTATGGCTACACCTTC. Encoded protein: CASSSLDSRYGYTF.

This clonotype turned up a few times. This sequence joins TRBV7-6 and TRBJ2-7; 9 bases fit TRBD1. The ends lost 0 bases at V and 4 bases at J; junction bases unmatched: 7. Germline V gene lookup returns CDR1 SGHVS and CDR2 FNYEAQ. This CDR3 comprises 16 residues. The DNA of the CDR3 is TGTGCCAGCAGCTTAGCGTCTCCAGGACAGGGGTACGAGCAGTACTTC. Translated: CASSLASPGQGYEQYF.

Ten or more counts support this clonotype. This sequence joins TRBV20-1 and TRBJ2-3, with 9 bases that match TRBD2. The germline CDR1 and CDR2 sequences are DFQATT and SNEGSKA (reference sequence). CDR3 length: 17 amino acids. The V and J ends lost 6 bases and 0 bases, in that order; junction bases with no gene match: 13. As DNA, the CDR3 is TGCAGTGCCTTGGGCGGGAGGGCCCCGGGTAGCACAGATACGCAGTATTTT. The encoded protein is CSALGGRAPGSTDTQYF.

This clonotype was seen many times. The chain is built from TRBV4-1 and TRBJ2-5; no clear D gene. This CDR3 has 13 residues. The V end was cut by 1 base, the J end by 5 bases, with 8 bases between. Germline V gives CDR1 MGHRA, CDR2 YSYEKL. The DNA for the CDR3 is TGCGCCAGCAGCCAAGCATTTCGGGAGACCCAGTACTTC. Translation gives CASSQAFRETQYF.

This clonotype was picked up many times. J is TRBJ2-3 and V is TRBV7-9; 9 bases fit TRBD1. J was trimmed by 4 bases and V by 5 bases; bases with no gene match: 7. Germline CDR1 reads SEHNR; CDR2 reads FQNEAQ (reference sequence). This CDR3 contains 15 residues. CDR3 nucleotide sequence: TGTGCCAGCAGCGTCGACAGGGGGGTTGCAGATACGCAGTATTTT. Amino acids: CASSVDRGVADTQYF.

Only a few counts were recorded for this clonotype. V is TRBV7-2 and J is TRBJ1-2; possibly TRBD1 for D (6 bases). Between the trimmed V and J ends, which lost 5 bases and 4 bases, there was a span of 23 bases. Germline V lookup: CDR1 SGHTA, CDR2 FQGNSA. CDR3 length equals 17 residues. Written as DNA, the CDR3 is TGTGCCAGCAGCCCCCGTCGTGCGTACAGGGAGCTCTATGGCTACACCTTC. Translating it yields CASSPRRAYRELYGYTF.

This clonotype was observed a handful of times. V gene TRBV7-2 combines with J gene TRBJ2-1; 13 nucleotides agree with TRBD2. Germline V gene sequence: CDR1 SGHTA, CDR2 FQGNSA. With V trimmed by 4 bases and J by 8 bases, 5 bases remained unmatched. This CDR3 contains 15 residues. CDR3: CASSSRTSGRYEQFF. DNA of the CDR3: TGTGCCAGCAGCTCTCGGACTAGCGGGAGATATGAGCAGTTCTTC.